This entry describes one TCR beta chain. Its specificity is unknown. This CDR3 is 16 amino acids long. CDR1 is LNHDA and CDR2 is SQIVND in the germline V gene (reference sequence). V lost 11 bases and J 10 bases, leaving 30 bases between the germline ends. The time point was: newly diagnosed, previously untreated cHL patient sample. From thawed PBMCs, CD4+ T cells were purified using magnetic negative selection. Comparison used PBMCs from newly diagnosed, untreated classical Hodgkin lymphoma. The data are from a study of PD-1 blockade in classical Hodgkin lymphoma. TCRdb's copy holds only in-frame clones and misses some; the assay was immunoSEQ multiplex PCR. Of about 22,000 clones in the sample, roughly nine tenths were seen once. Notes on the study in general: With respect to the repertoire differences, their causes, possibly disease activity or prior therapy, remain undefined.

The sequence was collected from a human donor with classical Hodgkin lymphoma. Sequenced sample: CD4+ T cells from blood. The chain joins TRBV19 to TRBJ2-4; D might be TRBD2 (6 bases). The CDR3 reads CASSSMNLGTGGIQYF. CDR3 DNA: TGTGCCTCCAGTAGTATGAACTTAGGGACTGGGGGAATTCAGTACTTC.